This TCR beta chain was identified in a study of shared T cell receptors in the human thymus. V lost 6 bases to trimming and J lost 9 bases, with 15 bases between them. The CDR3 runs to 11 residues. Germline V gene sequence: CDR1 SQVTM, CDR2 ANQGSEA. The repertoire was sequenced with immunoSEQ multiplex PCR; TCRdb's copy has only in-frame clones and lacks some. The sample gives hundreds of thousands of clones, 80% to 90% of which show up once; 0.0094% is in the top ten. The sample also formed part of further work on human thymus T cells. This second report adds: The sample donors, healthy Finnish infants, were having corrective surgery for congenital heart defects. Thymic and blood repertoires appeared to display a bias in their usage of V and J genes. Unrelated individuals were reported by related research to share highly overlapping thymic repertoires.

The genes are TRBV29-1 and TRBJ2-7; D not certain. Sample: thymocytes. The sequence was obtained from a boy less than two years old with a congenital heart defect. CDR3 nucleotides: TGCAGCGTAGACGGGTCCGGCGGGCAGTACTTC. Amino acids: CSVDGSGGQYF.